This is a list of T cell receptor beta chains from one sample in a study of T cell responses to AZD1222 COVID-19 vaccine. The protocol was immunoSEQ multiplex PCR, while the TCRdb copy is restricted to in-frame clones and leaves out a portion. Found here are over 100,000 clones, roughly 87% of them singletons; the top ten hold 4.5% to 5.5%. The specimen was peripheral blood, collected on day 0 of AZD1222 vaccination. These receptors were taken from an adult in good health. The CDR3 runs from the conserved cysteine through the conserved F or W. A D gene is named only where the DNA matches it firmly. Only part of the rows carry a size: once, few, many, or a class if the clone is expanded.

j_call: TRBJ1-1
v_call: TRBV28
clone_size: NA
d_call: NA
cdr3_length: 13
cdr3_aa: CASSLDRYTEAFF
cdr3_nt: TGTGCCAGCAGTCTCGACAGATACACTGAAGCTTTCTTT

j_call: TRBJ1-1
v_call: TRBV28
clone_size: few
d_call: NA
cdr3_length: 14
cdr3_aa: CASSPSRDRPVAFF
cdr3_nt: TGTGCCAGCAGTCCGTCTAGGGACCGGCCGGTGGCTTTCTTT

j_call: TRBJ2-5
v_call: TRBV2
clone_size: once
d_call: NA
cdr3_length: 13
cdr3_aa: CASREGLQETQYF
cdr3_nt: TGTGCCAGCAGGGAAGGTCTCCAAGAGACCCAGTACTTC

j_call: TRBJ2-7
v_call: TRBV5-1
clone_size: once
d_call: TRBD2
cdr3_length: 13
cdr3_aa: CASSSGLAYEQYF
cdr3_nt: TGCGCCAGCAGCTCGGGACTAGCCTACGAGCAGTACTTC

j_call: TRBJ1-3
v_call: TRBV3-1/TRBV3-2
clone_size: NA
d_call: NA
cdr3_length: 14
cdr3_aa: CASSPLGERDTIYF
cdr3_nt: TGTGCCAGCAGCCCGTTGGGGGAGCGGGACACCATATATTTT

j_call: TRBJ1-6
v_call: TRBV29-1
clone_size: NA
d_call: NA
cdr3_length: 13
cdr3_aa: CSVRGLPDSPLHF
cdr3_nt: TGCAGCGTCCGAGGACTGCCGGATTCACCCCTCCACTTT

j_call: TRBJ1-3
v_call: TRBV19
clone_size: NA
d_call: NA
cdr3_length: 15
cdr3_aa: CASSTTGISGNTIYF
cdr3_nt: TGTGCCAGTAGTACTACAGGGATCTCTGGAAACACCATATATTTT

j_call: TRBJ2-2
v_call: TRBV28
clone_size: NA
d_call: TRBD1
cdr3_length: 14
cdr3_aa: CASVDRAGTGELFF
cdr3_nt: TGTGCCAGCGTGGACAGGGCCGGCACCGGGGAGCTGTTTTTT

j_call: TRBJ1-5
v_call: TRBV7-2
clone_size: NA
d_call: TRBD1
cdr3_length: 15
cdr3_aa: CASSPRGQGGQPQHF
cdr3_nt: TGTGCCAGCAGCCCGAGAGGACAGGGTGGGCAGCCCCAGCATTTT

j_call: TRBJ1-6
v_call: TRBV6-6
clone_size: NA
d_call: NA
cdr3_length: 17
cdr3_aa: CASSQLAQGLDNSPLHF
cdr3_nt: TGTGCCAGCAGTCAACTTGCACAGGGCCTTGATAATTCACCCCTCCACTTT

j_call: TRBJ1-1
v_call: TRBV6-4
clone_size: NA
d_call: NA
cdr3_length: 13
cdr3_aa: CASSDQGNTEAFF
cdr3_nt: TGTGCCAGCAGTGACCAGGGGAACACTGAAGCTTTCTTT

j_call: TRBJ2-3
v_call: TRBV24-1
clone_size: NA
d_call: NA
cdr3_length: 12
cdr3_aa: CATSDFADTQYF
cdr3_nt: TGTGCCACCAGTGATTTTGCGGATACGCAGTATTTT

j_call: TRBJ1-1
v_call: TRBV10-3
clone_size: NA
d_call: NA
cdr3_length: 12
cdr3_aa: CAIKGANTEAFF
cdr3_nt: TGTGCCATTAAAGGGGCCAACACTGAAGCTTTCTTT

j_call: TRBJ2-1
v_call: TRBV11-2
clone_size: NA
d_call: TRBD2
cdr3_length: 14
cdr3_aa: CASSLGLGGSEQFF
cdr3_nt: TGTGCCAGCAGCTTAGGGCTGGGGGGGAGTGAGCAGTTCTTC

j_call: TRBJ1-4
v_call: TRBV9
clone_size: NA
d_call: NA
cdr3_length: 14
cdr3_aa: CASSPERDNEKLFF
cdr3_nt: TGTGCCAGCAGCCCCGAAAGGGATAATGAAAAACTGTTTTTT

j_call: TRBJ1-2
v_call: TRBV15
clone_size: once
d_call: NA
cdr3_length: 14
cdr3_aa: CATSTERGLDGYTF
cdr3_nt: TGTGCCACCAGCACAGAAAGGGGATTGGATGGCTACACCTTC

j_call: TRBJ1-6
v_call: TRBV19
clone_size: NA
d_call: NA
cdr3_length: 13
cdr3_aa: CASQDRDNSPLHF
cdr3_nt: TGTGCCAGTCAGGACCGCGATAATTCACCCCTCCACTTT

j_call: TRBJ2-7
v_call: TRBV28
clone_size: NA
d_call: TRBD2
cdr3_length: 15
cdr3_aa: CASSVPGGGAYEQYF
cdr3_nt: TGTGCCAGCAGTGTCCCGGGAGGGGGGGCCTACGAGCAGTACTTC

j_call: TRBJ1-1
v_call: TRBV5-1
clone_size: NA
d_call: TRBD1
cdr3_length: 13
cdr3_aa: CATRQGGGTEAFF
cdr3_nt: TGCGCCACCAGACAGGGAGGAGGCACTGAAGCTTTCTTT

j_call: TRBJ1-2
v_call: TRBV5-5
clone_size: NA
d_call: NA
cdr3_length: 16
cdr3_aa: CASSPRGGVANYGYTF
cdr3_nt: TGTGCCAGCAGCCCGAGGGGGGGTGTTGCTAACTATGGCTACACCTTC

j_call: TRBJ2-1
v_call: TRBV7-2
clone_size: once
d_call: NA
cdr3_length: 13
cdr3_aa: CASSLPGVGEQFF
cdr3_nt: TGTGCCAGCAGCTTGCCCGGGGTGGGTGAGCAGTTCTTC

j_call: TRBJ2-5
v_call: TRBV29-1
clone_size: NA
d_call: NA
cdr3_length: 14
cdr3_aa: CSVYRDGIQETQYF
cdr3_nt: TGCAGCGTCTACCGGGACGGAATCCAAGAGACCCAGTACTTC

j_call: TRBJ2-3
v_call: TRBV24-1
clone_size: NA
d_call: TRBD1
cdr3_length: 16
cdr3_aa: CATSDPGQGSTDTQYF
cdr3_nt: TGTGCCACCAGTGATCCGGGACAGGGATCCACAGATACGCAGTATTTT

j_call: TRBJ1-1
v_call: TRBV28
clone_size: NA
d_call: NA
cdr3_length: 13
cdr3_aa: CASSLTADTEAFF
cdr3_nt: TGTGCCAGCAGTTTAACAGCCGACACTGAAGCTTTCTTT

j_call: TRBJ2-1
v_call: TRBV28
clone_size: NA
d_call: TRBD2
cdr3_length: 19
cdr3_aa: CASSNVPGLAGGGYNEQFF
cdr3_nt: TGTGCCAGCAGTAACGTCCCGGGACTAGCGGGAGGTGGGTACAATGAGCAGTTCTTC

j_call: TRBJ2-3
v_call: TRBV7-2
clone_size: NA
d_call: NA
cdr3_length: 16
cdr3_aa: CASSQEQGGWTDTQYF
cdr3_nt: TGTGCCAGCAGTCAAGAGCAGGGCGGTTGGACAGATACGCAGTATTTT

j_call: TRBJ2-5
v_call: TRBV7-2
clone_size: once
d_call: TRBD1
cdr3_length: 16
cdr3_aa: CASSLPGQGVRETQYF
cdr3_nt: TGTGCCAGCAGCTTGCCAGGACAGGGAGTCAGGGAGACCCAGTACTTC

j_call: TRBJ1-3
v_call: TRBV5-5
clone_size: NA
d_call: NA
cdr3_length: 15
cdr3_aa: CASSPRDTTGNTIYF
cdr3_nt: TGTGCCAGCAGCCCGCGGGACACTACTGGAAACACCATATATTTT

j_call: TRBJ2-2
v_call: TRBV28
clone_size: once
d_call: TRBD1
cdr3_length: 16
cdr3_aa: CASSPAGGENTGELFF
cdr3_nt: TGTGCCAGCAGCCCTGCAGGGGGAGAGAACACCGGGGAGCTGTTTTTT

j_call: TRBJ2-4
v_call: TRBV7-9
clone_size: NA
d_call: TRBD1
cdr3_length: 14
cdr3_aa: CASSDGTGVDIQYF
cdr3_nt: TGTGCCAGCAGCGATGGGACAGGGGTGGACATTCAGTACTTC

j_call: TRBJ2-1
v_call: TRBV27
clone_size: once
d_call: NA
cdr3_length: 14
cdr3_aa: CASSLRGLYNEQFF
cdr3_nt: TGTGCCAGCAGTTTACGGGGCCTCTACAATGAGCAGTTCTTC

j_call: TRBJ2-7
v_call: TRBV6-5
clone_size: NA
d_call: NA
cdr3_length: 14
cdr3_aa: CASSYRRRGYEQYF
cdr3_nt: TGTGCCAGCAGTTACCGGAGGAGGGGTTACGAGCAGTACTTC

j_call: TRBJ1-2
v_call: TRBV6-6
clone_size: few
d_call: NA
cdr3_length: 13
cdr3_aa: CASSPTGDYGYTF
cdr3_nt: TGTGCCAGCAGTCCTACAGGAGACTATGGCTACACCTTC

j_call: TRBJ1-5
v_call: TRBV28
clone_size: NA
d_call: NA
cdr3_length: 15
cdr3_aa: CASMEQREAGQPQHF
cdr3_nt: TGTGCCAGCATGGAGCAGAGGGAGGCGGGCCAGCCCCAGCATTTT

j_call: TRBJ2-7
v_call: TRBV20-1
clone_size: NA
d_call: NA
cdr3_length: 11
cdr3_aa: CSATPIYEQYF
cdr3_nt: TGCAGTGCTACCCCGATCTACGAGCAGTACTTC

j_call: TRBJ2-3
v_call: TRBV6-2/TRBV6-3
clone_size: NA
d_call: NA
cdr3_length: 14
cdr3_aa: CASSNLQGTDTQYF
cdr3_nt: TGTGCCAGCAGCAACCTACAGGGAACAGATACGCAGTATTTT

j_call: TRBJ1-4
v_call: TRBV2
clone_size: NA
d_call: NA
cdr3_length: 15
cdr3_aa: CASRGDGLLNEKLFF
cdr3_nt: TGTGCCAGCAGAGGGGACGGTCTTCTTAATGAAAAACTGTTTTTT

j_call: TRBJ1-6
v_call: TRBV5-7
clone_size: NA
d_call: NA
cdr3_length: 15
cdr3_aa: CASNLRSSYNSPLHF
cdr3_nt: TGTGCCAGCAACCTTAGGAGCTCCTATAATTCACCCCTCCACTTT

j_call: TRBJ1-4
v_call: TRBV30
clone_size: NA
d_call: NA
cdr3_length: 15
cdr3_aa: CAWSGTQGAAEKLFF
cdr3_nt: TGTGCCTGGAGTGGAACACAGGGAGCTGCCGAAAAACTGTTTTTT

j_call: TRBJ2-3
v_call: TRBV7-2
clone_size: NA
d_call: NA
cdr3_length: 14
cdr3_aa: CASSWTHSTDTQYF
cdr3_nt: TGTGCCAGCAGCTGGACACATAGCACAGATACGCAGTATTTT

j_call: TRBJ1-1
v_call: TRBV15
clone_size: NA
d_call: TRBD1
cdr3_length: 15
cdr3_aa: CATSRRTGMNTEAFF
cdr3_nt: TGTGCCACCAGCAGGAGGACAGGAATGAACACTGAAGCTTTCTTT

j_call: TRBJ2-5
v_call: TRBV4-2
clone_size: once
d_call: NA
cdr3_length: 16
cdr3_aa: CASSQEAPGAGETQYF
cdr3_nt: TGTGCCAGCAGCCAAGAGGCGCCGGGGGCCGGTGAGACCCAGTACTTC

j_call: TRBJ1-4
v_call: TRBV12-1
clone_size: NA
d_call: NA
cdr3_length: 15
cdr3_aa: CASSFGTGEGEKLFF
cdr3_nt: TGTGCCAGCAGCTTTGGTACAGGCGAGGGGGAAAAACTGTTTTTT

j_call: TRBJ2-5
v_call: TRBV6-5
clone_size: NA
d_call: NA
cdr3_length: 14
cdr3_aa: CATHRGTSLGTQYF
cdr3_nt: TGTGCCACCCACCGGGGGACCTCCCTCGGGACCCAGTACTTC

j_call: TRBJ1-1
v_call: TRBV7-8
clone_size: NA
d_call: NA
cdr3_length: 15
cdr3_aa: CASSPRRGARAEAFF
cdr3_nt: TGTGCCAGCAGCCCTAGAAGGGGGGCGAGAGCTGAAGCTTTCTTT

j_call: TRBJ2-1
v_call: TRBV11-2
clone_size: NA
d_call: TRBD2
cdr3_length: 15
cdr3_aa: CASSLAGTSGAEQFF
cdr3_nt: TGTGCCAGCAGCTTAGCCGGGACTAGCGGCGCTGAGCAGTTCTTC

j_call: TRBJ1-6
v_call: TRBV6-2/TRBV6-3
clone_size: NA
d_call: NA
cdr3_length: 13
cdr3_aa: CASSLGDNSPLHF
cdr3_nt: TGTGCCAGCAGTTTGGGTGATAATTCACCCCTCCACTTT

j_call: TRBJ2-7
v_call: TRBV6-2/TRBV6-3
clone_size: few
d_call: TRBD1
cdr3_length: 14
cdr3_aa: CASSYGDSSYEQYF
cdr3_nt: TGTGCCAGCAGTTACGGGGACAGCTCCTACGAGCAGTACTTC

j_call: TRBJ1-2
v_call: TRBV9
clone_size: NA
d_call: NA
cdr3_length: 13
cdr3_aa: CASSVAQNYGYTF
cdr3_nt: TGTGCCAGCAGCGTAGCACAAAACTATGGCTACACCTTC

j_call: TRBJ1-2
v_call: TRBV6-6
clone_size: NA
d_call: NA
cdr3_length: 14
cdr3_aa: CASSPSTSFYGYTF
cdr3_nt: TGTGCCAGCAGTCCTTCAACAAGTTTCTATGGCTACACCTTC

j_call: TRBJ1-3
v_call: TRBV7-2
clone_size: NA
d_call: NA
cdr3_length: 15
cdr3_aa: CASSSGTTSGNTIYF
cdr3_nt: TGTGCCAGCAGCAGCGGGACAACCTCTGGAAACACCATATATTTT

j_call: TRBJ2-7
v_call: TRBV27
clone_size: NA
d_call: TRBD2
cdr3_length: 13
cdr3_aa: CASSYRDYHEQYF
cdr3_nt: TGTGCCAGCAGTTACCGGGACTACCACGAGCAGTACTTC

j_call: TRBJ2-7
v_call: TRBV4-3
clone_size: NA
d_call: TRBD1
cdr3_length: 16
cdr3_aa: CASSHTTGTGGYEQYF
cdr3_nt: TGCGCCAGCAGCCACACGACAGGGACAGGGGGCTACGAGCAGTACTTC

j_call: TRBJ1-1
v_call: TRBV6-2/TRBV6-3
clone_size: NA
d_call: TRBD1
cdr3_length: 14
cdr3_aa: CASSRQGENTEAFF
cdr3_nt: TGTGCCAGCAGTCGACAGGGAGAGAACACTGAAGCTTTCTTT

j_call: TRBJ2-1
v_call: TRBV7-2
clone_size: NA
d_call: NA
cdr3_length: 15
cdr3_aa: CASSPLASPYNEQFF
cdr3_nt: TGTGCCAGCAGCCCCCTAGCGTCGCCCTACAATGAGCAGTTCTTC